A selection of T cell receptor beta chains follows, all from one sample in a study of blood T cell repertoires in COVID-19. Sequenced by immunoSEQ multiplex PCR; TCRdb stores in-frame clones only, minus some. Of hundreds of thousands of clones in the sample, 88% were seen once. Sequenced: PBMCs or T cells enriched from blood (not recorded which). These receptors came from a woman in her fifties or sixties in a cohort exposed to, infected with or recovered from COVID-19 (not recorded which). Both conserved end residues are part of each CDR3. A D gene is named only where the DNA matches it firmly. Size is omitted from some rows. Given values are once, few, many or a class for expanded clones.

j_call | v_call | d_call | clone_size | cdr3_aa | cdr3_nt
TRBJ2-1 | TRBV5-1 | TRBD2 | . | CASSLSSGSAGNEQFF | TGCGCCAGCAGCTTGTCTAGCGGGTCCGCGGGCAATGAGCAGTTCTTC
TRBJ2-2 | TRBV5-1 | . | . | CASSLNAADSFAGELFF | TGCGCCAGCAGCTTGAACGCCGCGGACTCCTTCGCCGGGGAGCTGTTTTTT
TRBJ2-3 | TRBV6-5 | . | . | CASRPIAGTDTQYF | TGTGCCAGCAGACCAATAGCGGGCACAGATACGCAGTATTTT
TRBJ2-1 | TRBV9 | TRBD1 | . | CASSVVDRGDNEQFF | TGTGCCAGCAGCGTCGTTGACAGGGGTGACAATGAGCAGTTCTTC
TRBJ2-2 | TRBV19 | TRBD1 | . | CASRYRGPGELFF | TGTGCCAGTAGATACAGGGGCCCCGGGGAGCTGTTTTTT
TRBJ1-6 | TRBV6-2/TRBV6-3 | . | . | CASSPDGRGSSPLHF | TGTGCCAGCAGCCCCGACGGTCGGGGTTCGTCACCCCTCCACTTT
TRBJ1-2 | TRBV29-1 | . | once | CSVEDRQAVSF | TGCAGCGTTGAAGATCGGCAGGCCGTATCCTTC
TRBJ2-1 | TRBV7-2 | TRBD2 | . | CASSLVSSGSLNEQFF | TGTGCCAGCAGCTTAGTAAGTAGCGGGAGTTTGAATGAGCAGTTCTTC
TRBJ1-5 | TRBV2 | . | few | CASRGRNQPQHF | TGTGCCAGCAGGGGCCGCAATCAGCCCCAGCATTTT
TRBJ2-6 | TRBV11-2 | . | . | CASSGRESGANVLTF | TGTGCCAGCTCAGGCAGGGAATCTGGGGCCAACGTCCTGACTTTC
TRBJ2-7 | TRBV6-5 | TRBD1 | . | CASSYSPGTGAYEQYF | TGTGCCAGCAGTTACTCCCCCGGGACAGGGGCTTACGAGCAGTACTTC
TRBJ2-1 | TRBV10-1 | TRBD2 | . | CASSDYPLAGGPGEQFF | TGCGCCAGCAGTGACTATCCTCTAGCGGGAGGGCCAGGTGAGCAGTTCTTC
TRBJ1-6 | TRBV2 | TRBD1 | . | CASSSGQGNSPLHF | TGTGCCAGCAGTTCGGGACAGGGGAATTCACCCCTCCACTTT
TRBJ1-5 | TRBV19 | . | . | CASSIGVRGLFQPQHF | TGTGCCAGTAGTATCGGCGTCAGGGGCCTTTTTCAGCCCCAGCATTTT
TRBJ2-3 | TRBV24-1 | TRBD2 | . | CATKPWGGGSFSTDTQYF | TGTGCCACCAAACCCTGGGGGGGAGGATCTTTTAGCACAGATACGCAGTATTTT
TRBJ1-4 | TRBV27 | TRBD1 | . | CATGDRGEKLFF | TGTGCCACCGGGGACAGGGGGGAAAAACTGTTTTTT
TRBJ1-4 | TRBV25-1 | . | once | CASSDPGQEKLFF | TGTGCCAGCAGTGACCCCGGACAGGAAAAACTGTTTTTT
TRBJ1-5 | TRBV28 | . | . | CASSGYQPQHF | TGTGCCAGTTCGGGTTATCAGCCCCAGCATTTT
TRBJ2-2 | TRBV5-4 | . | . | CASSLYSLKGLVTGELFF | TGTGCCAGCAGCTTGTACTCTCTAAAAGGCCTAGTAACCGGGGAGCTGTTTTTT
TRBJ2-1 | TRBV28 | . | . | CASSKGLVKFYNEQFF | TGTGCCAGCAGCAAGGGACTGGTGAAATTCTACAATGAGCAGTTCTTC
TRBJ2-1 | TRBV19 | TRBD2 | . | CASHPKGGLAGDSYNEQFF | TGTGCCAGTCACCCTAAGGGGGGACTAGCGGGAGACTCCTACAATGAGCAGTTCTTC
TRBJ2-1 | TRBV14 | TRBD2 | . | CASSAPQWGGARYNEQFF | TGTGCCAGCAGCGCACCCCAATGGGGAGGGGCTCGATACAATGAGCAGTTCTTC
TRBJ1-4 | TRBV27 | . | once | CASSFGGKGEKLFF | TGTGCCAGCAGTTTTGGGGGCAAGGGAGAAAAACTGTTTTTT
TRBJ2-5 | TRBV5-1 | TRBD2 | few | CASSEGGAQRETQYF | TGCGCCAGCAGCGAGGGAGGGGCGCAGAGGGAGACCCAGTACTTC
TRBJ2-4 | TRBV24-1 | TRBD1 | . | CATSDGTAQAKNIQYF | TGTGCCACCAGTGACGGGACAGCTCAAGCCAAAAACATTCAGTACTTC
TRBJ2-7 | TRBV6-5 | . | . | CASSYSGPYSPYEQYF | TGTGCCAGCAGTTACTCGGGGCCATACTCTCCCTACGAGCAGTACTTC
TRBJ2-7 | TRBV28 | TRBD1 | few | CASSSGQVSEQYF | TGTGCCAGCAGTTCGGGACAGGTATCCGAGCAGTACTTC
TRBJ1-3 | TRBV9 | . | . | CASSVGGSGVGNTIYF | TGTGCCAGCAGCGTAGGCGGCAGCGGCGTGGGAAACACCATATATTTT
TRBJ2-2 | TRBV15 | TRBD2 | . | CATSPTSGVNTGELFF | TGTGCCACCAGCCCGACTAGCGGGGTGAACACCGGGGAGCTGTTTTTT
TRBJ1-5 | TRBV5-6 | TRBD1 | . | CASSLSLGQGARLGSSQHF | TGTGCCAGCAGCTTGAGTCTGGGACAGGGGGCACGGCTGGGGAGTTCCCAGCATTTT
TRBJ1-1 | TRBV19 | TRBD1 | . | CASSFSRGGNTEAFF | TGTGCCAGTTCATTTAGTAGAGGGGGCAACACTGAAGCTTTCTTT
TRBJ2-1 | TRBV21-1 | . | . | CASSKAWGPWGGAVYNEQFF | TGTGCCAGCAGCAAAGCTTGGGGCCCCTGGGGCGGAGCCGTCTACAATGAGCAGTTCTTC
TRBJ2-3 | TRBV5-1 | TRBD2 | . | CASSITSGRRDTQYF | TGCGCCAGCAGCATTACTAGCGGGAGAAGGGATACGCAGTATTTT
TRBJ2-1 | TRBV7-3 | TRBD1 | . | CASSARTGKYNEQFF | TGTGCCAGCAGCGCCAGGACAGGGAAGTACAATGAGCAGTTCTTC
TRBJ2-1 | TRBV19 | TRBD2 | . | CASSITSGGFRNEQFF | TGTGCCAGTAGTATAACTAGCGGGGGGTTTCGTAATGAGCAGTTCTTC
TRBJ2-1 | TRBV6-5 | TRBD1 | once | CASSPGTGGYNEQFF | TGTGCCAGCAGCCCCGGGACAGGGGGCTACAATGAGCAGTTCTTC
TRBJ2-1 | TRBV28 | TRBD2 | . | CASSAGLSPANEQFF | TGTGCCAGCAGCGCGGGACTATCCCCGGCCAATGAGCAGTTCTTC
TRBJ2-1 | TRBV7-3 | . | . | CASSLPGQQEQFF | TGTGCCAGCAGCTTACCGGGACAACAAGAGCAGTTCTTC
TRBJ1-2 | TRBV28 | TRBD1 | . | CASNTGGSYGYTF | TGTGCCAGCAATACAGGGGGCAGCTATGGCTACACCTTC
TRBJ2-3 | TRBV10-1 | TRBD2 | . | CASSVRGEGDTQYF | TGCGCCAGCAGTGTACGCGGGGAGGGCGATACGCAGTATTTT
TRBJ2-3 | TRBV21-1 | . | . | CASSKGGGISDGSLTDTQYF | TGTGCCAGCAGTAAAGGCGGGGGAATAAGTGACGGGAGTTTAACAGATACGCAGTATTTT
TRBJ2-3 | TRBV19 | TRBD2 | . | CASSLWTSGIGGLTDTQYF | TGTGCCAGTAGTCTCTGGACTAGCGGGATCGGGGGCCTCACAGATACGCAGTATTTT
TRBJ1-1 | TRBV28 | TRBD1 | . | CASIPPSGQGVEAFF | TGTGCCAGCATCCCTCCCTCAGGACAGGGGGTTGAAGCTTTCTTT
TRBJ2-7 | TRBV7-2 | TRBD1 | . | CASSSGQNYEQYF | TGTGCCAGCAGCTCGGGACAGAACTACGAGCAGTACTTC
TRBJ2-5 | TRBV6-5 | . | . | CASSYLSSKETQYF | TGTGCCAGCAGTTACTTGTCATCCAAAGAGACCCAGTACTTC
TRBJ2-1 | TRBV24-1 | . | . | CATSRDNEQFF | TGTGCCACCAGTAGAGACAATGAGCAGTTCTTC
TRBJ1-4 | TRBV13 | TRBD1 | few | CASRNQGAGEKLFF | TGTGCCAGCAGAAATCAGGGGGCGGGCGAAAAACTGTTTTTT